This is a list of T cell receptor beta chains from one sample in a study of cytomegalovirus exposure and HLA in healthy donors. Some clones are missing from TCRdb's copy, which holds only in-frame ones; the method was immunoSEQ multiplex PCR. The sample yields tens of thousands of clones, of which the top ten take up 15% to 20%. The sample was PBMCs. Source of these receptors: a boy younger than 18 in good health and CMV-seronegative. Each CDR3 is given with its conserved first and last residue. A D gene is named only where the DNA matches it firmly.

d_call	v_call	j_call	cdr3_aa	cdr3_nt
TRBD2	TRBV6-6	TRBJ2-3	CASSLAGGPTDTQYF	TGTGCCAGCAGTCTAGCGGGGGGCCCTACAGATACGCAGTATTTT
NA	TRBV30	TRBJ1-1	CAWSLHGGLEAFF	TGTGCCTGGAGTCTCCACGGGGGGCTTGAAGCTTTCTTT
TRBD1	TRBV10-1	TRBJ1-1	CASSFGTGGDTEAFF	TGCGCCAGCTCTTTCGGGACAGGGGGAGACACTGAAGCTTTCTTT
NA	TRBV5-6	TRBJ2-1	CASGTGRNEQFF	TGTGCCAGCGGGACTGGCCGTAATGAGCAGTTCTTC
NA	TRBV7-2	TRBJ1-2	CASSYTGSDGYTF	TGTGCCAGCAGCTATACAGGGAGCGATGGCTACACCTTC
TRBD1	TRBV7-8	TRBJ2-7	CASSLEQGPIYEQYF	TGTGCCAGCAGCTTAGAACAGGGGCCCATCTACGAGCAGTACTTC
NA	TRBV7-8	TRBJ1-2	CASSADRYGYTF	TGTGCCAGCAGCGCTGACAGATATGGCTACACCTTC
NA	TRBV15	TRBJ2-7	CATSRAQDGGYEQYF	TGTGCCACCAGCAGAGCACAGGACGGGGGCTACGAGCAGTACTTC
NA	TRBV7-9	TRBJ1-5	CASSLQGSAGNQPQHF	TGTGCCAGCAGCTTACAGGGGAGTGCGGGCAATCAGCCCCAGCATTTT
NA	TRBV6-5	TRBJ2-7	CASSYDLGSYEQYF	TGTGCCAGCAGTTATGACTTAGGCTCCTACGAGCAGTACTTC
TRBD1	TRBV19	TRBJ1-1	CASSILGQGAQGNTEAFF	TGTGCCAGTAGTATCCTGGGACAGGGGGCACAAGGGAACACTGAAGCTTTCTTT
NA	TRBV19	TRBJ1-6	CASSLGPPAGSPLHF	TGTGCCAGTAGTCTCGGGCCCCCTGCGGGTTCACCCCTCCACTTT
TRBD1	TRBV13	TRBJ2-6	CASSQRTGDSFSGANVLTF	TGTGCCAGCAGCCAACGGACAGGGGATAGTTTCTCTGGGGCCAACGTCCTGACTTTC
NA	TRBV6-5	TRBJ1-2	CASNPVAGNYGYTF	TGTGCCAGCAACCCGGTGGCGGGGAACTATGGCTACACCTTC
TRBD1	TRBV5-6	TRBJ2-7	CASSTGTGLKPYEQYF	TGTGCCAGCAGCACGGGGACAGGACTTAAGCCCTACGAGCAGTACTTC
NA	TRBV7-9	TRBJ1-1	CASSLQGNTEAFF	TGTGCCAGCAGCCTACAGGGGAACACTGAAGCTTTCTTT
NA	TRBV21-1	TRBJ2-3	CASSPDRAGGSTDTQYF	TGTGCCAGCAGTCCCGACCGAGCGGGGGGCAGCACAGATACGCAGTATTTT
TRBD2	TRBV4-2	TRBJ2-7	CASSQWGVGGQYEQYF	TGTGCCAGCAGCCAATGGGGAGTGGGAGGGCAATACGAGCAGTACTTC
NA	TRBV10-1	TRBJ2-2	CASSYSTGELFF	TGCGCCAGTTCTTATAGTACCGGGGAGCTGTTTTTT
NA	TRBV6-1	TRBJ2-2	CASSATGNTGELFF	TGTGCCAGCAGTGCTACAGGGAACACCGGGGAGCTGTTTTTT
TRBD1	TRBV5-1	TRBJ1-4	CASSLQGFTNEKLFF	TGCGCCAGCAGCTTACAGGGGTTCACTAATGAAAAACTGTTTTTT
TRBD2	TRBV7-6	TRBJ2-1	CASTLQAGAYNEQFF	TGTGCCAGCACCCTCCAAGCGGGAGCCTACAATGAGCAGTTCTTC
TRBD2	TRBV4-2	TRBJ2-1	CASSQDQAGGSVNEQFF	TGTGCCAGCAGCCAAGATCAGGCGGGAGGAAGTGTGAATGAGCAGTTCTTC
TRBD1	TRBV4-1	TRBJ2-3	CASSFRDRAIADTQYF	TGCGCCAGCAGCTTCCGGGACAGGGCAATCGCAGATACGCAGTATTTT
NA	TRBV19	TRBJ2-2	CASLEGTNTGELFF	TGTGCCAGTCTGGAGGGCACTAACACCGGGGAGCTGTTTTTT
NA	TRBV7-3	TRBJ2-7	CASSLSPGYEQYF	TGTGCCAGCAGCTTAAGTCCGGGGTACGAGCAGTACTTC
TRBD1	TRBV20-1	TRBJ2-4	CSAYEQGQYF	TGCAGTGCTTACGAACAGGGGCAGTACTTC
NA	TRBV30	TRBJ1-6	CAWSVRQGVYNSPLHF	TGTGCCTGGAGTGTTAGGCAGGGTGTGTATAATTCACCCCTCCACTTT
TRBD1	TRBV5-1	TRBJ2-1	CASSVRTGLLYEQFF	TGCGCCAGCAGCGTAAGGACAGGGTTACTATATGAGCAGTTCTTC
NA	TRBV10-3	TRBJ1-2	CAISDRNYGYTF	TGTGCCATCAGTGACAGGAACTATGGCTACACCTTC
TRBD1	TRBV19	TRBJ2-7	CASSSGQGHYEQYF	TGTGCCAGTAGTTCAGGACAGGGCCACTACGAGCAGTACTTC
NA	TRBV5-4	TRBJ2-6	CASTSGEVSGANVLTF	TGTGCCAGCACCTCGGGGGAAGTCTCTGGGGCCAACGTCCTGACTTTC
NA	TRBV7-9	TRBJ1-1	CASSEVMENTEAFF	TGTGCCAGCAGCGAGGTTATGGAGAACACTGAAGCTTTCTTT
NA	TRBV7-2	TRBJ1-1	CASSLGQVRTEAFF	TGTGCCAGCAGCTTAGGACAGGTGCGCACTGAAGCTTTCTTT
NA	TRBV7-6	TRBJ2-6	CASSFPGQSSGANVLTF	TGTGCCAGCAGCTTTCCGGGACAAAGCTCTGGGGCCAACGTCCTGACTTTC
NA	TRBV27	TRBJ2-1	CASSLLSRQQFF	TGTGCCAGCAGTTTATTGAGTCGCCAGCAGTTCTTC
TRBD2	TRBV6-1	TRBJ2-1	CASSRLAGDHNEQFF	TGTGCCAGCAGCAGACTAGCGGGAGATCACAATGAGCAGTTCTTC
NA	TRBV1	TRBJ2-7	CTSSEGGYEQYF	TGCACCAGCAGCGAAGGCGGTTACGAGCAGTACTTC
NA	TRBV14	TRBJ1-5	CASSQQANQPQHF	TGTGCCAGCAGCCAACAGGCCAATCAGCCCCAGCATTTT